This passage covers 25 T cell receptor beta chains from one sample sequenced in a study of cytomegalovirus exposure and HLA in healthy donors. The PCR employed 60 Vbeta primers together with 13 Jbeta primers. The method was immunoSEQ multiplex PCR; TCRdb's version includes in-frame clones alone and lacks a portion of them. The repertoire includes around 69,000 clones, about 70% of them detected once, and approximately 7.6% sits in the top ten. Material for sequencing was PBMCs. The receptors stem from a man aged 40-55 years in good health and CMV-seropositive.

This clone was detected only a few times. This chain uses TRBV7-3 with TRBJ2-7, with D uncertain. Germline CDR1 SGHTA, CDR2 FQGTGA. V was shortened by 1 base and J by 0 bases, with 10 bases between the two germline ends. CDR3 length equals 15 residues. The CDR3 nucleotides read TGTGCCAGCAGCTTAAACGCTGGCAGCTCCTACGAGCAGTACTTC. It translates to CASSLNAGSSYEQYF.

The V and J genes are TRBV29-1 and TRBJ1-2; no reliable D call. V gave up 3 bases and J gave up 1 base, with 6 bases separating them. The CDR3 has 12 amino acids. Germline V CDR1 and CDR2: SQVTM, ANQGSEA. Here the CDR3 reads CSVERGNYGYTF. The CDR3 nucleotides are TGCAGCGTTGAGCGGGGTAACTATGGCTACACCTTC.

The V gene is TRBV5-1, the J gene TRBJ2-2, with D possibly TRBD2 on 6 matching bases. V dropped 2 bases and J dropped 1 base, with 12 bases sitting between them. Germline CDR1 reads SGHRS; CDR2 reads YFSETQ. The CDR3 has 16 amino acids. The CDR3 loop reads CASSFPGGMNTGELFF. The CDR3 region has the DNA TGCGCCAGCAGCTTCCCCGGGGGAATGAACACCGGGGAGCTGTTTTTT.

The J gene is TRBJ1-2, the V gene TRBV28; 8 bases line up with TRBD1. This CDR3 is 13 amino acids long. CDR1 MDHEN and CDR2 SYDVKM come from the germline V gene. Trimming at V came to 3 bases and at J to 8 bases, leaving 5 bases not matched to a gene. CDR3 amino acids: CASSLQGALGYTF. The CDR3 bases are TGTGCCAGCAGTTTGCAGGGGGCGTTAGGCTACACCTTC.

This clone was observed a handful of times. The rearrangement uses TRBV5-6 and TRBJ1-4; D possibly corresponds to TRBD1 (6 bases). This CDR3 contains 15 residues. The V and J ends lost 1 base and 4 bases respectively, with 11 bases between them. Per germline, CDR1 SGHDT and CDR2 YYEEEE. The CDR3 DNA follows: TGTGCCAGCAGCTTGCCGGGGGGCGTTAATGAAAAACTGTTTTTT. Its translation: CASSLPGGVNEKLFF.

CDR3 sequence (DNA): TGTGCCAGCAGCCGAGGACAGGGACTGGGTGGGGCCAACGTCCTGACTTTC. This encodes CASSRGQGLGGANVLTF. The chain employs TRBV11-2 and TRBJ2-6; TRBD1 matches at 8 bases. V was pared by 5 bases and J by 3 bases, with 9 bases of the junction left unmatched. Germline CDR1 reads SGHAT; CDR2 reads FQNNGV. This CDR3 spans 17 amino acids.

The chain uses TRBV19 and TRBJ1-2; D is uncertain. Germline assignment: CDR1 LNHDA and CDR2 SQIVND (reference sequence). Trimming shortened V by 3 bases and J by 6 bases, and 11 bases separated the two germline ends. This CDR3 is 13 amino acids long. The CDR3 sequence: CASSMRSGNGYTF. The CDR3 DNA is TGTGCCAGTAGTATGAGGTCGGGGAATGGCTACACCTTC.

As DNA, the CDR3 is TGCAGCGTTGGCAGGGGGTTCTCCTACGAGCAGTACTTC. Amino acid sequence: CSVGRGFSYEQYF. The rearrangement uses TRBV29-1 and TRBJ2-7; 7 nucleotides match TRBD1. J gave up 0 bases and V 4 bases, and 3 bases lay outside the gene matches. The CDR3 sequence is 13 residues long. Germline lookup yields CDR1 SQVTM and CDR2 ANQGSEA.

The V gene is TRBV25-1, the J gene TRBJ2-7; D is unclear. The CDR3 length is 11 residues. Germline values: CDR1 MGHDK, CDR2 SYGVNS. V gave up 3 bases and J gave up 6 bases, with 6 bases separating them. The DNA of the CDR3 is TGTGCCAGCAGTGAGAGAGGCGAGCAGTACTTC. It is translated as CASSERGEQYF.

This clone was observed a handful of times. This chain uses TRBV4-1 with TRBJ1-1; 9 bases match TRBD1. From germline, CDR1 is MGHRA and CDR2 YSYEKL. This CDR3 has 16 amino acids. Trimming cost V 5 bases and J 3 bases; bases outside gene matches: 10. The CDR3 sequence: CASSYTGTGRDTEAFF. DNA of the CDR3: TGCGCCAGCAGCTATACCGGGACAGGGAGAGACACTGAAGCTTTCTTT.

The V call is TRBV6-1, the J call TRBJ1-5; the D gene is possibly TRBD1 (6 bases). CDR1 is MNHNS, CDR2 SASEGT, per germline. The CDR3 is 15 residues long. V was shortened by 4 bases and J by 7 bases, with 17 bases between the two germline ends. CDR3 in amino acids: CASSAYRESRQPQHF. The CDR3, as DNA: TGTGCCAGCAGTGCCTACAGGGAGAGTAGGCAGCCCCAGCATTTT.

The chain joins TRBV10-3 to TRBJ1-6, with TRBD1 identical over 7 bases. The CDR3 has 16 amino acids. The trim removed 4 bases at V and 6 bases at J, leaving 9 bases unmatched. Per the germline V gene, CDR1 is ENHRY and CDR2 is SYGVKD. This CDR3 is CAISAEGAKGNSPLHF. The DNA of the CDR3 is TGTGCCATCAGTGCAGAGGGGGCTAAGGGTAATTCACCCCTCCACTTT.

J is TRBJ2-5 and V is TRBV4-1; 10 bases fit TRBD2. The V segment lost 2 bases and the J segment 5 bases; nucleotides outside the gene matches: 8. CDR3 size: 16 residues. CDR1 MGHRA and CDR2 YSYEKL come from the germline V gene. The CDR3 DNA is TGCGCCAGCAGCCAATTGGCTAGCGGGAGTCGTGAGACCCAGTACTTC. It encodes CASSQLASGSRETQYF.

The J gene is TRBJ2-3, the V gene TRBV5-1; 9 nucleotides agree with TRBD2. Germline assignment: CDR1 SGHRS and CDR2 YFSETQ. V shed 0 bases, J shed 6 bases, and the junction held 2 bases outside the gene matches. This CDR3 contains 14 residues. The DNA for the CDR3 is TGCGCCAGCAGCTTGGGTCTAGCGGGGGATACGCAGTATTTT. Protein sequence: CASSLGLAGDTQYF.

This chain joins TRBV10-3 and TRBJ1-2, with D perhaps matching TRBD1 (6 bases). V dropped 3 bases and J dropped 5 bases, with 13 bases sitting between them. The CDR3 has 14 amino acids. The germline gives CDR1 ENHRY, CDR2 SYGVKD. CDR3 region: CAISDGGTLYGYTF. The CDR3 nucleotides read TGTGCCATCAGTGACGGGGGGACATTGTATGGCTACACCTTC.

Written as DNA, the CDR3 is TGTGCCAGCAGGAGGGGGTCAGCTGGGGCCAACGTCCTGACTTTC. It is translated as CASRRGSAGANVLTF. This chain uses TRBV27 with TRBJ2-6; tentative D call: TRBD1 (6 bases). Germline V gene lookup returns CDR1 MNHEY and CDR2 SMNVEV (reference sequence). This CDR3 has 15 amino acids. With 6 bases removed from V and 2 bases from J, the gap between germline ends came to 11 bases.

A word on this clone: Relative to the germline gene, one junction end is altered; a read error may explain this. This chain's CDR3 is CASSLTAGGGETQYF. CDR3 sequence (DNA): TGTGCCAGCAGCCTAACGGCAGGGGGCGGTGAGACCCAGTACTTC. The chain employs TRBV7-3 and TRBJ2-5, with 8 bases matching TRBD1. Germline V gives CDR1 SGHTA, CDR2 FQGTGA. This CDR3 spans 15 amino acids.

V is TRBV11-2 and J is TRBJ1-1, with a tentative D call TRBD1 (5 bases). The CDR3 is made up of 14 amino acids. CDR1 and CDR2 from the germline V gene are SGHAT and FQNNGV. Trimming pared 1 base from V and 8 bases from J, leaving 14 bases between. CDR3 amino acids: CASSLGGWRGEAFF. The DNA for the CDR3 is TGTGCCAGCAGCTTAGGCGGTTGGAGGGGAGAAGCTTTCTTT.

The CDR3 nucleotides read TGCAGCGCCTGGACACAGATGAACACTGAAGCTTTCTTT. Protein product: CSAWTQMNTEAFF. This chain joins TRBV29-1 and TRBJ1-1, with D maybe TRBD1 (5 bases). Trimming took 7 bases from V and 0 from J, leaving 12 bases between them. Germline V gene sequence: CDR1 SQVTM, CDR2 ANQGSEA. CDR3 length: 13 residues.

This clone showed up just once. The chain couples TRBV28 to TRBJ2-7, with 13 bases matching TRBD2. The germline CDR1 and CDR2 sequences are MDHEN and SYDVKM. With 5 bases clipped from V and 6 bases from J, the junction kept 7 bases outside the gene matches. This CDR3 is 15 amino acids long. CDR3 nucleotides: TGTGCCAGCAGTCCTGCGGGACTAGCGGGACTCGAGCAGTACTTC. Protein sequence: CASSPAGLAGLEQYF.

This chain's CDR3 is CASSAASGREGETQYF. Here the CDR3 DNA reads TGTGCCAGCAGTGCGGCTAGCGGGAGGGAGGGAGAGACCCAGTACTTC. The chain carries TRBV25-1 and TRBJ2-5; 12 positions match TRBD2. Trimming removed 4 bases from V and 4 bases from J; junction bases left unmatched: 7. The CDR3 runs 16 residues. Germline V gene lookup returns CDR1 MGHDK and CDR2 SYGVNS.

This clone was seen more than once but under ten times. The chain employs TRBV28 and TRBJ2-7; D gene ambiguous. Between the trimmed V and J ends, which lost 1 base and 2 bases, there was a span of 15 bases. Germline V lookup: CDR1 MDHEN, CDR2 SYDVKM. This CDR3 comprises 16 residues. CDR3 nucleotide sequence: TGTGCCAGCAGTTTATTAACAGTACTCCCGCCCTACGAGCAGTACTTC. This codes for CASSLLTVLPPYEQYF. The full variable domain, completed using reference TRBV28 and TRBJ2-7, is DVKVTQSSRYLVKRTGEKVFLECVQDMDHENMFWYRQDPGLGLRLIYFSYDVKMKEKGDIPEGYSVSREKKERFSLILESASTNQTSMYLCASSLLTVLPPYEQYFGPGTRLTVT.

In nucleotides, the CDR3 is TGCGCCAGCAGCTTACAGACGAGCTGGACGCCCCCAGCGGGGCCTTACGAGCAGTACTTC. As protein: CASSLQTSWTPPAGPYEQYF. V usage is TRBV5-1 and J usage is TRBJ2-7, with 7 positions matching TRBD2. Looked up from germline, CDR1 is SGHRS and CDR2 is YFSETQ. V dropped 2 bases and J dropped 4; count of bases not matched to a gene: 24. The CDR3 extends over 20 amino acids.

There are a few counts of this clone. The chain joins TRBV19 to TRBJ1-1; no definite D call. V was pared by 4 bases and J by 4 bases, with 19 bases between. Germline V gives CDR1 LNHDA, CDR2 SQIVND (reference sequence). This CDR3 comprises 16 residues. The CDR3 nucleotides read TGTGCCAGTAGTAAAGGAGGGCTGTTAGGCTCCACTGAAGCTTTCTTT. This sequence encodes CASSKGGLLGSTEAFF.

The CDR3 sequence: CASSLGQGGRKLFF. The CDR3 DNA sequence: TGCGCCAGCAGCTTGGGCCAGGGAGGTAGAAAACTGTTTTTT. The rearrangement joins TRBV5-1 to TRBJ1-4; possibly TRBD1 for D (5 bases). Trimming removed 0 bases from V and 10 bases from J, with 13 bases in between. There are 14 residues in the CDR3. Germline CDR1 is SGHRS and CDR2 is YFSETQ. The variable domain in full, completed from reference TRBV5-1 and TRBJ1-4, reads KAGVTQTPRYLIKTRGQQVTLSCSPISGHRSVSWYQQTPGQGLQFLFEYFSETQRNKGNFPGRFSGRQFSNSRSEMNVSTLELGDSALYLCASSLGQGGRKLFFGSGTQLSVL.